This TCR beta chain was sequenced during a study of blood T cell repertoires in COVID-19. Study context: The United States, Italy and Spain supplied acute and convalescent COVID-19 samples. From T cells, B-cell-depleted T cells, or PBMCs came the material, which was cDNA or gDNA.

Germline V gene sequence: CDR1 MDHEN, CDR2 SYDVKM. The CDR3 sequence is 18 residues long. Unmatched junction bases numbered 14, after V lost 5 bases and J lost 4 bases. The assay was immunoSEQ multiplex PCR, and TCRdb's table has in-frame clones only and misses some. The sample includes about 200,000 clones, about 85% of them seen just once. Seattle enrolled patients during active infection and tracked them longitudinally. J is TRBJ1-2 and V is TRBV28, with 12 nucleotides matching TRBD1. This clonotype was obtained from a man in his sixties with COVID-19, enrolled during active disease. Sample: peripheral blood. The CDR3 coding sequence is TGTGCCAGCAGTCTCATTTCCCGGGACAGGGGGCGGGGCTATGGCTACACCTTC. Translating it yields CASSLISRDRGRGYGYTF.